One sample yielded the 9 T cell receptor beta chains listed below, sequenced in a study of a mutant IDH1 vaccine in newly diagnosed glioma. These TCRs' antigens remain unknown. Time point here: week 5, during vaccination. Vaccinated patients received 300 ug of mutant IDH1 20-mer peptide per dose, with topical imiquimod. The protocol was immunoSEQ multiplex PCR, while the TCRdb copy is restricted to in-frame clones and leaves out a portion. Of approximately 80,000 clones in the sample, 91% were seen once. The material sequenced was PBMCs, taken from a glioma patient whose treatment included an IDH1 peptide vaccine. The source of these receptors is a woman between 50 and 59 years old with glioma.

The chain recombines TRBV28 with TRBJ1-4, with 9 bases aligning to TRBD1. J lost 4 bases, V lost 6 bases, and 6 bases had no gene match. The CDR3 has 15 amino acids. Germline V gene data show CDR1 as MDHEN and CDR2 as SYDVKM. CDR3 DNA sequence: TGTGCCAGCAGACCACAGGGGGCGGGTAATGAAAAACTGTTTTTT. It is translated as CASRPQGAGNEKLFF.

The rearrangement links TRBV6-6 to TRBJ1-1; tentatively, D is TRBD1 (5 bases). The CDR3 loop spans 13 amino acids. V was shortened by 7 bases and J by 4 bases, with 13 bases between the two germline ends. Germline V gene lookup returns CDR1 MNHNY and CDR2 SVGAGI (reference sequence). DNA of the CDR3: TGTGCCAGCACCACGGGGGACGGCACTGAAGCTTTCTTT. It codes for CASTTGDGTEAFF.

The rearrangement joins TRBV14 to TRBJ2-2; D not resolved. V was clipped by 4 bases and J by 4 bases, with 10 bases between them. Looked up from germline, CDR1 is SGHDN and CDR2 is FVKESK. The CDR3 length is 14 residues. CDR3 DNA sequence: TGTGCCAGCAGCCTTAGGGAAGGCACCGGGGAGCTGTTTTTT. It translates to CASSLREGTGELFF. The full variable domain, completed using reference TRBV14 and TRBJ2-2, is EAGVTQFPSHSVIEKGQTVTLRCDPISGHDNLYWYRRVMGKEIKFLLHFVKESKQDESGMPNNRFLAERTGGTYSTLKVQPAELEDSGVYFCASSLREGTGELFFGEGSRLTVL.

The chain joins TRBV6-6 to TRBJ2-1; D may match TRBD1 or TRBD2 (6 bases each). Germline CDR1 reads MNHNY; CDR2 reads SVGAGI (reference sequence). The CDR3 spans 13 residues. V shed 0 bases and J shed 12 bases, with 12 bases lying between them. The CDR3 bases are TGTGCCAGCAGTTACTCTGACGGAGGGGGGCAGTTCTTC. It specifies CASSYSDGGGQFF.

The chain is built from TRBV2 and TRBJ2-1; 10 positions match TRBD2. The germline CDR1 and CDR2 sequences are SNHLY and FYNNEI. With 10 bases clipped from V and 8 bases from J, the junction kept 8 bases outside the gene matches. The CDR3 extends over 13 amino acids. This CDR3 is CATLAGVFHEQFF. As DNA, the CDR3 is TGTGCCACCCTAGCGGGAGTGTTCCATGAGCAGTTCTTC.

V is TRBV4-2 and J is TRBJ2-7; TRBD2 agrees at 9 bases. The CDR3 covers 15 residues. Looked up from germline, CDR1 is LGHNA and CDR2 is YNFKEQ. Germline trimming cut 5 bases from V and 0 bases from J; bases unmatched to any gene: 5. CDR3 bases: TGTGCCAGCAGCGGACGTAGCGGGAGCTCCTACGAGCAGTACTTC. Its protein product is CASSGRSGSSYEQYF.

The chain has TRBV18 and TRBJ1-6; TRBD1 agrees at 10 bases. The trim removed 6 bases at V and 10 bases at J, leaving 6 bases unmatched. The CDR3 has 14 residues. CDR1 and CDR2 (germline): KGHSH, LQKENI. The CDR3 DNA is TGTGCCAGCTCCGCCGGGACAGGGGAATCACCCCTCCACTTT. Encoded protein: CASSAGTGESPLHF. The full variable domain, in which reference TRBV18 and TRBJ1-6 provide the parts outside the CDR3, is NAGVMQNPRHLVRRRGQEARLRCSPMKGHSHVYWYRQLPEEGLKFMVYLQKENIIDESGMPKERFSAEFPKEGPSILRIQQVVRGDSAAYFCASSAGTGESPLHFGNGTRLTVT.

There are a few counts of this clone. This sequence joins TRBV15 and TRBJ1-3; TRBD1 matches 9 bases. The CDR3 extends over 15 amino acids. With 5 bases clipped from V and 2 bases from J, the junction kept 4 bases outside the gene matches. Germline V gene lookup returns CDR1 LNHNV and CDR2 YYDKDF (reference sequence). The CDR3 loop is CATSYRTGAGNTIYF. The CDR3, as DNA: TGTGCCACCAGCTACCGGACAGGGGCTGGAAACACCATATATTTT.

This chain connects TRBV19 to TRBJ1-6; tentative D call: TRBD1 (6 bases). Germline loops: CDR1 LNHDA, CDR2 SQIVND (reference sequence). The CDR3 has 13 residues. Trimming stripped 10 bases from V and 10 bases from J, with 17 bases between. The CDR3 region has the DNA TGTGCCACGCGGGAGGGGGAAGGGTCACCCCTCCACTTT. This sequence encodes CATREGEGSPLHF.